This T cell receptor beta chain was identified in a study of regulatory T cells in long-lasting Graves disease. Whole-study context: More than 5 years of antithyroid drugs with positive TSH receptor antibodies defined persistent Graves' disease.

The germline V gene has CDR1 PRHDT and CDR2 FYEKMQ (reference sequence). The J segment lost 7 bases and the V segment lost 3 bases, leaving 9 bases of the junction unmatched. The CDR3 runs to 15 residues. As to time point: persistent/refractory GD, antithyroid drugs over 5 years with positive TRAb. Isolated PBMC RNA provided the starting material for the TCR library. HTBI primers from iRepertoire and Arm-PCR of CDR3 regions yielded the TCR beta libraries. In the authors' methods: More than 55 TRBV and roughly 13 TRBJ segments were identified across samples. One entry per CDR3 protein results from TCRdb running MiXCR on the multiplex PCR reads. In this record, the V and J calls reflect TCRdb's handling and not the investigators' own analysis. The table includes 400,000 to 600,000 distinct CDR3 sequences, roughly 21% detected once.

The sequencing here drew on peripheral blood mononuclear cells (PBMCs), taken when the disease was refractory, from a patient treated with antithyroid drugs. The receptor was derived from a female donor with Graves disease. This rearrangement joins TRBV13 to TRBJ1-1; TRBD1 aligns across 9 bases. The DNA for the CDR3 is TGTGCCAGCAGCTTCCCTCCAGACAGGGGGGTTGAAGCTTTCTTT. This translates into CASSFPPDRGVEAFF.